This TCR beta chain was captured in a study of vaccination effects on CD4 cells after COVID-19. Background on the study: With the ViraFEST assay, the study expanded antigen-specific CD4+ T cells using viral peptide pools, then sequenced them. Following the second dose by a median of 72 days, the post-vaccine samples were obtained.

Researchers isolated CD4+ T cells once 9 to 11 days of culture had elapsed. The participants, recipients of two vaccine doses, got either BNT162b2 or mRNA-1273. Replacing half the medium with IL-2 medium was done on days 3 and 7. This clone was detected a few times. Its target is unknown. Sequencing was performed with immunoSEQ multiplex PCR; in TCRdb, only in-frame clones are kept and a portion is missing. The sample carries some 9,800 clones, around 74% recorded once. The receptor comes from a human donor who received a COVID-19 vaccine. Sequencing was performed on CD4+ T cells from PBMCs cultured without peptide, taken after COVID-19 vaccination.

This chain's CDR3 is CASSLGTAGSPLHF. DNA for the CDR3: TGTGCCAGCAGCTTAGGAACGGCTGGGTCACCCCTCCACTTT. V usage is TRBV7-9 and J usage is TRBJ1-6; no definite D call. This CDR3 contains 14 residues. Germline V CDR1 and CDR2: SEHNR, FQNEAQ (reference sequence). The germline V and J ends were trimmed by 1 base and 10 bases, with 11 bases remaining between them.